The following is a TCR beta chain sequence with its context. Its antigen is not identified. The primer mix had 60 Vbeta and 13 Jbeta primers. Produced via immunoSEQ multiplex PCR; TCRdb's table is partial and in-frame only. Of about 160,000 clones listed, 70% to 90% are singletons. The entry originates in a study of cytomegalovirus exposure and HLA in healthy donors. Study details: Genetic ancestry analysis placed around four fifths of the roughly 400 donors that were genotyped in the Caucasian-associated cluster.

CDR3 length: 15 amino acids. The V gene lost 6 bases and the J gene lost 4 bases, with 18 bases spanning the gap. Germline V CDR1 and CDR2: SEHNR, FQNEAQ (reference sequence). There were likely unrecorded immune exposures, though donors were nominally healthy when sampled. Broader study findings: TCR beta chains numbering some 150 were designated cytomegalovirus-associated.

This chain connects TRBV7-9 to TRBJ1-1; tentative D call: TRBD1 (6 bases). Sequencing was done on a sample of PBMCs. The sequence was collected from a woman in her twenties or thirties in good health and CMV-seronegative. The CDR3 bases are TGTGCCAGCAGGTTCAATACAGGGACGGGCACTGAAGCTTTCTTT. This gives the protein CASRFNTGTGTEAFF. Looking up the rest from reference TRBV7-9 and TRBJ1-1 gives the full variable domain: DTGVSQNPRHKITKRGQNVTFRCDPISEHNRLYWYRQTLGQGPEFLTYFQNEAQLEKSRLLSDRFSAERPKGSFSTLEIQRTEQGDSAMYLCASRFNTGTGTEAFFGQGTRLTVV.